This T cell receptor (beta chain) appears in the sequencing data of a study of CD8+ T cells in alopecia areata. Findings and limits, study-wide: Many expanded lesional clones stayed in scalp and blood while on tofacitinib. It was lesional scalp, especially alopecia totalis/universalis, that showed higher clonality than normal scalp.

Indicated treatment: oral pan-JAK inhibitor, 5-10 mg twice daily. RNA, once extracted, was reverse transcribed into cDNA for use as the sequencing template. TCRdb's table, derived via immunoSEQ multiplex PCR, lists solely in-frame clones and lacks some. This sample yields about 290,000 clones, of which more than 45% are seen a single time; approximately 1.7% belongs to the top ten. With regard to this clone: What it recognizes is unknown.

The specimen was CD4+ T cells sorted from blood, collected at week 24, from a patient treated with tofacitinib. This clonotype was obtained from a human donor with alopecia areata.

As DNA, the CDR3 is TGTGCCTGGAGTCTTACTAGCGGGGGTTCTAATGAGCAGTTCTTC. As protein: CAWSLTSGGSNEQFF. V is TRBV30 and J is TRBJ2-1; the match to TRBD2 covers 11 bases. Germline V gene lookup returns CDR1 GTSNPN and CDR2 SVGIG (reference sequence). V was clipped by 2 bases and J by 7 bases; unmatched bases: 7. This CDR3 has 15 amino acids.